This TCR beta chain was recorded in a study of T cell responses to AZD1222 COVID-19 vaccine. Overall study: Investigators merged groups given second doses at roughly 4 or roughly 12 weeks. Study observations and caveats: Clonal diversity may have been underestimated in mostly white British donors.

CDR1 and CDR2 from the germline V gene are LGHDT and YNNKEL (reference sequence). The CDR3 has 16 amino acids. Trimming pared 0 bases from V and 4 bases from J, leaving 15 bases between. TCRdb's copy holds only in-frame clones and misses some; the assay was immunoSEQ multiplex PCR. The sample carries over 100,000 clones, around 86% recorded once. With regard to this clone: Its matching antigen is unknown.

V and J are TRBV3-1 (or the pseudogene TRBV3-2) and TRBJ1-2; possibly TRBD1 for D (6 bases). The TCR comes from an adult in good health. Material: peripheral blood, obtained on day 0 of AZD1222 vaccination. CDR3 in DNA: TGTGCCAGCAGCCAAGAACCAGGGGTGCGGAGCTATGGCTACACCTTC. Translating gives CASSQEPGVRSYGYTF.